Each of the 13 T cell receptor beta chains below was sequenced from the same sample in a study of beta chain features in type 1 diabetes. General study findings and limits: Across all four CD4+ subsets, people with type 1 diabetes showed modestly shorter TCRB CDR3s.

Since all of the isolated RNA was reverse transcribed, expressed TCRB transcripts were what got sequenced. TCRdb keeps only in-frame clones here, not all; method: immunoSEQ multiplex PCR. The data contain roughly 150,000 clones, approximately 8% of them singletons. These receptors' antigens are unknown. What was sequenced was central memory CD4+ T cells from blood. All receptors come from a man aged 18 to 30 with type 1 diabetes.

This clone turned up a few times. J is TRBJ2-7 and V is TRBV28, with D possibly TRBD1 on 6 matching bases. Trimming removed 6 bases at V and 6 bases at J, with 15 bases between. The CDR3 is 13 amino acids. Germline V gene data show CDR1 as MDHEN and CDR2 as SYDVKM. Here the CDR3 DNA reads TGTGCCAGCAGCCCAGGACAGCCCCTCGAGCAGTACTTC. Its translation is CASSPGQPLEQYF.

A remark on this clone: At one of its ends the junction is not consistent with the germline gene, which may arise from a read error. The gene calls are TRBV19 and TRBJ1-2, with TRBD1 matching over 9 bases. The germline gives CDR1 LNHDA, CDR2 SQIVND (reference sequence). The CDR3 contains 16 residues. This CDR3 is CTSRMDRGRIGYGYTF. The CDR3 nucleotides read TGTACCAGTCGAATGGACAGGGGCCGGATAGGCTATGGCTACACCTTC.

The genes are TRBV10-2 and TRBJ2-4; TRBD2 agrees at 12 bases. The CDR3 length is 13 residues. V was pared by 1 base and J by 13 bases, with 2 bases of the junction left unmatched. The germline CDR1 and CDR2 sequences are WSHSY and SAAADI. CDR3 in DNA: TGCGCCAGCAGTGAGTTTCTAGCGGGGGGGCAGTACTTC. This gives the protein CASSEFLAGGQYF.

This clone was found a few times. The rearrangement uses TRBV5-1 and TRBJ2-5, with 10 bases lining up with TRBD2. Germline V gene sequence: CDR1 SGHRS, CDR2 YFSETQ. J lost 1 base, V lost 3 bases, and 6 bases had no gene match. The CDR3 covers 16 residues. CDR3 sequence: CASSYIAGGVQETQYF. Written as DNA, the CDR3 is TGCGCCAGCAGCTACATAGCGGGGGGTGTCCAAGAGACCCAGTACTTC.

This clone was recorded a few times. The chain links TRBV4-3 to TRBJ2-3; 9 bases map to TRBD2. This CDR3 has 17 residues. The germline V gene has CDR1 LGHNA and CDR2 YSLEER. V shed 0 bases and J 1 base; nucleotides not matched to a gene: 5. The CDR3 reads CASSQDPASGGTDTQYF. CDR3 DNA sequence: TGCGCCAGCAGCCAAGATCCGGCTAGCGGGGGCACAGATACGCAGTATTTT.

This chain joins TRBV6-6 and TRBJ1-5, with D possibly being TRBD1 (6 bases). CDR3 length: 16 amino acids. V lost 6 bases and J 4 bases, leaving 19 bases between the germline ends. From germline, CDR1 is MNHNY and CDR2 SVGAGI (reference sequence). The CDR3 is CASSPFRGGRNQPQHF. The DNA of the CDR3 is TGTGCCAGCAGCCCCTTTCGGGGGGGGCGGAATCAGCCCCAGCATTTT.

J is TRBJ1-2 and V is TRBV7-9, with TRBD1 identical over 7 bases. V shed 5 bases, J shed 2 bases, and the junction held 11 bases outside the gene matches. This CDR3 has 16 residues. Germline V CDR1 and CDR2: SEHNR, FQNEAQ (reference sequence). The CDR3 region is CASSVVKGQMNYGYTF. The CDR3 DNA reads as TGTGCCAGCAGCGTAGTTAAGGGACAGATGAACTATGGCTACACCTTC.

This chain links TRBV12-5 with TRBJ1-2; D may be TRBD1 (6 bases). With 4 bases removed from V and 4 bases from J, the gap between germline ends came to 10 bases. Germline CDR1 LGHNT, CDR2 FRNRAP. This CDR3 region has 13 residues. The CDR3, as DNA: TGTGCTAGTGGTTACGACAGGCTCTATGGCTACACCTTC. It yields the protein CASGYDRLYGYTF.

This clone was counted a few times. V is TRBV18 and J is TRBJ1-2; tentatively, D is TRBD1 (5 bases). The length of the CDR3 is 15 residues. V was shortened by 3 bases and J by 8 bases, with 19 bases between the two germline ends. Germline CDR1 reads KGHSH; CDR2 reads LQKENI. Written as DNA, the CDR3 is TGTGCCAGCTCACCGGACACCGTGCCCTCCCGAGGCTACACCTTC. It translates to CASSPDTVPSRGYTF.

Ten or more counts support this clone. The same CDR3 is also encoded by other DNA sequences in this sample. This chain links TRBV29-1 with TRBJ2-5; 8 bases agree with TRBD1. Germline trimming cut 7 bases from V and 4 bases from J; bases unmatched to any gene: 5. This CDR3 region has 12 residues. From germline, CDR1 is SQVTM and CDR2 ANQGSEA. Here the CDR3 reads CSAGQGGETQYF. The CDR3 DNA is TGCAGCGCTGGACAGGGTGGAGAGACCCAGTACTTC.

V is TRBV10-3 and J is TRBJ2-5; 13 bases map to TRBD2. V was clipped by 6 bases and J by 5 bases; unmatched bases: 6. The germline V gene has CDR1 ENHRY and CDR2 SYGVKD. This CDR3 region has 15 residues. CDR3 sequence: CAISPGLAGTETQYF. In nucleotides, the CDR3 is TGTGCCATCAGCCCGGGACTAGCGGGGACCGAGACCCAGTACTTC.

As regards this clone: Other nucleotide sequences from this sample produce the same CDR3. This sequence joins TRBV5-4 and TRBJ2-7; 9 bases agree with TRBD1. The CDR3 totals 15 residues. Trimming took 3 bases from V and 0 from J; bases not matched to a gene: 4. The germline gives CDR1 SGHNT, CDR2 YYREEE (reference sequence). CDR3 sequence (DNA): TGTGCCAGCAGCTGGGGACAGGGAAGCTCCTACGAGCAGTACTTC. It specifies CASSWGQGSSYEQYF.

The chain links TRBV29-1 to TRBJ2-5; tentative D call: TRBD1 (6 bases). Germline V gives CDR1 SQVTM, CDR2 ANQGSEA. CDR3 length equals 10 residues. Between the trimmed V and J ends, which lost 6 bases and 5 bases, there was a span of 7 bases. CDR3 in DNA: TGCAGCGTAGGACAGGAGACCCAGTACTTC. Translated: CSVGQETQYF.